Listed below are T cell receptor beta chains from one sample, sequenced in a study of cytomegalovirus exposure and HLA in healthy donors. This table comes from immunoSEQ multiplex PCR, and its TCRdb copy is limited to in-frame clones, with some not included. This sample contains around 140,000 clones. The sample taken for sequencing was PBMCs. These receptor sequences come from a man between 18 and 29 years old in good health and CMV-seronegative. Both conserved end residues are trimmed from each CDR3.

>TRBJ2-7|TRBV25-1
ASSPRGTGAYEQY
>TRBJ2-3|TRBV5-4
ASSLAGRVPSTDTQY
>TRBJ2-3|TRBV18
ASSPIGVRGTDTQY
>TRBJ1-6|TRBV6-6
ASSTRGSPLH
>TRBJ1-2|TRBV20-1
SARDPST
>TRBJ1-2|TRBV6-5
ASSRRDREGYT
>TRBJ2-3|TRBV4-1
ASSQVDLGSTDTQY
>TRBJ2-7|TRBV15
ATSSERQGASY
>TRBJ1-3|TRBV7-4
ASSAPLEDSGNTIY
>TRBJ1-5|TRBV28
ASSKTGANQPQH
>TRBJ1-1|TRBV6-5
ASSVRRGFPEAF
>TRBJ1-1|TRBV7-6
ASSLRGNTEAF
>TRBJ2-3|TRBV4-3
ASSLLAGRTDTQY
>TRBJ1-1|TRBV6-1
ASCRITVNTEAF
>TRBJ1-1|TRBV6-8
ASSYQGVNTEAF
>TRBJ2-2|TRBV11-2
ASSFIGVGSNTGELF
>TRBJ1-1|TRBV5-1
ASSQGTGGTEAF
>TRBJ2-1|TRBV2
ASRLLAGGSYNEQF
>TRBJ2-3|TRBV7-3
ASSAGPGDTQY
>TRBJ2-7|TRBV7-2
ASSLVGSGEGGYYEQY
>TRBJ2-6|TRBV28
ASRPVSGSGANVLT
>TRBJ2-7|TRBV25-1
ASSELGSSGGSSYEQY
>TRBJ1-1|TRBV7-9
ASSTPTGNTEAF
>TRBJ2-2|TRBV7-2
ASSSTGGPNTGELF
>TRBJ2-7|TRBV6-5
ASSYDGTGLREQY
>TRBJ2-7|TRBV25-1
ASSESGTAYEQY
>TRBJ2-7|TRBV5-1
ASSRDTYYEQY
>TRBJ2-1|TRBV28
ASNSGGSVYNEQF
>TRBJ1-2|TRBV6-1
ASSEGPVPGYT
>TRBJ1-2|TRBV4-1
ASSQVGQGRGYT
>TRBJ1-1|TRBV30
AWSVQGVTF
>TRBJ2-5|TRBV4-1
ASSQEDRGGEETQY
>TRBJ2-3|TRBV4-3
ASSQDGSTDTQY
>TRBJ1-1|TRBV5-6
ASSQFDEAF
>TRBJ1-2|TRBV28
ASIQTRGQHYGYT
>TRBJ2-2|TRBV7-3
ASSSEDSTGELF
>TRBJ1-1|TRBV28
ASSLWSQRGTEAF
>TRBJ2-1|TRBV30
ASGLAGGYEQF
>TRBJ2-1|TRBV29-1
SVVYRYNEQF
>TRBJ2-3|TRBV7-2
ASSLVTSPTDTQY
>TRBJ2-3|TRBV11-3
ASSIGTSGRGVSGTDTQY
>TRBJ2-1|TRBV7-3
ASSLTGQGSSYNEQF
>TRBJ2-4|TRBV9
ASSGYGQPQNIQY